Below are 2 T cell receptor beta chains sequenced from a single sample in a study of cytomegalovirus exposure and HLA in healthy donors. In the PCR, 60 Vbeta and 13 Jbeta primers were used. Assay: immunoSEQ multiplex PCR; the TCRdb copy retains only in-frame clones and omits some. The data contain 160,000 or so clones, roughly 84% of them singletons. The sequencing sample was made of PBMCs. These receptors were collected from a man aged 18 to 35 in good health and CMV-seronegative.

This clone has more than one count but fewer than ten. The chain recombines TRBV5-1 with TRBJ2-3, with 7 bases fitting TRBD1. Losses at the gene ends were 3 bases for V and 1 base for J; bases not matched to a gene: 2. The CDR3 is 14 residues long. Germline V lookup: CDR1 SGHRS, CDR2 YFSETQ. The CDR3 coding sequence is TGCGCCAGCAGCTCCGGACAGGGCACAGATACGCAGTATTTT. It specifies CASSSGQGTDTQYF.

The chain is built from TRBV5-4 and TRBJ2-1; D not certain. V lost 0 bases and J 0 bases, leaving 10 bases between the germline ends. This CDR3 region has 16 residues. Germline CDR1 reads SGHNT; CDR2 reads YYREEE (reference sequence). The CDR3 sequence: CASSLGLPSSYNEQFF. For the CDR3, the DNA is TGTGCCAGCAGCTTGGGCTTGCCCAGCTCCTACAATGAGCAGTTCTTC.